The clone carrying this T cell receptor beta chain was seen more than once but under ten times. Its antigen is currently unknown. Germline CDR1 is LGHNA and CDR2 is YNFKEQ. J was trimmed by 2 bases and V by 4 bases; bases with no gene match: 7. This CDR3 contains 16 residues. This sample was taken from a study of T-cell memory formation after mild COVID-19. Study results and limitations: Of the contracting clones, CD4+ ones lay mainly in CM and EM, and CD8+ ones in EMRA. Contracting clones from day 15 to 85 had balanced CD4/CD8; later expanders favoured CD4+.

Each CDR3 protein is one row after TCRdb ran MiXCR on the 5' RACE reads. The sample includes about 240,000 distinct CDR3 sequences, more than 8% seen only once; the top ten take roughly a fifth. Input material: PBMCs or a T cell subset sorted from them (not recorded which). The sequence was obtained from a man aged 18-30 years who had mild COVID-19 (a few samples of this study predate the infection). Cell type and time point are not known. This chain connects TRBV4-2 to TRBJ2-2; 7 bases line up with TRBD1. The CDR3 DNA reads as TGTGCCAGCAGCCGGACCGGGACAGCCAACACCGGGGAGCTGTTTTTT. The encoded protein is CASSRTGTANTGELFF.